These 7 T cell receptor beta chains came from one sample sequenced in a study of patients and donors after allogeneic stem cell transplantation. MiXCR was run by TCRdb on the RT-PCR reads, yielding one entry per CDR3 protein. The sample holds 900,000 to 1,000,000 distinct CDR3 sequences, roughly 17% seen once. Material for sequencing was blood, either unsorted or a sorted T cell fraction (not recorded which). The receptors originated from a human donor who was either an allogeneic HSCT recipient or a stem cell or donor lymphocyte infusion donor (not recorded which). It is not recorded whose cells these are; they may come from a transplant donor.

This chain joins TRBV20-1 and TRBJ1-1; TRBD1 agrees at 11 bases. Germline-derived CDR1 and CDR2 are DFQATT and SNEGSKA (reference sequence). The CDR3 contains 14 residues. V shed 6 bases, J shed 10 bases, and the junction held 13 bases outside the gene matches. DNA of the CDR3: TGCAGTGCAGGGGTTGTCCCGGGACAGGGGGTAGCTTTCTTT. Protein: CSAGVVPGQGVAFF.

The rearrangement links TRBV6-2 or TRBV6-3 to TRBJ1-5; D call uncertain. The CDR3 length is 15 residues. Germline-derived CDR1 and CDR2 are MNHEY and SVGEGT. V was trimmed by 1 base and J by 3 bases, leaving 10 bases between them. The CDR3: CASSYLSGNNQPQHF. CDR3 coding DNA: TGTGCCAGCAGTTACTTATCGGGGAACAATCAGCCCCAGCATTTT.

V and J are TRBV7-2 and TRBJ2-7, with D tentatively TRBD1 (6 bases). Looked up from germline, CDR1 is SGHTA and CDR2 is FQGNSA. This CDR3 is 14 amino acids long. Trimming cost V 4 bases and J 2 bases, with 12 bases left between them. CDR3: CASSWGTQTYEQYF. The CDR3 DNA reads as TGTGCCAGCAGCTGGGGGACACAAACCTACGAGCAGTACTTC.

The V call is TRBV5-1, the J call TRBJ2-5; 13 nucleotides line up with TRBD2. This CDR3 region has 16 residues. Germline CDR1 and CDR2: SGHRS and YFSETQ. J lost 6 bases, V lost 4 bases, and 9 bases had no gene match. The CDR3 sequence is CASSLELAGGPKTQYF. DNA of the CDR3: TGCGCCAGCAGCCTGGAACTAGCGGGAGGGCCGAAGACCCAGTACTTC.

V and J are TRBV5-1 and TRBJ1-5, with 8 bases aligning to TRBD1. The CDR3 covers 15 residues. Germline V gene lookup returns CDR1 SGHRS and CDR2 YFSETQ. Trimming at V came to 4 bases and at J to 2 bases, leaving 5 bases not matched to a gene. CDR3 loop: CASSQTGAGNQPQHF. The CDR3 nucleotides are TGCGCCAGCAGCCAGACAGGGGCAGGCAATCAGCCCCAGCATTTT.

This clonotype came up many times. The chain has TRBV12-3 or TRBV12-4 and TRBJ2-3; D assignment may be TRBD1 or TRBD2 (5 bases each). The CDR3 totals 15 residues. The germline V and J ends were trimmed by 2 bases and 0 bases, with 9 bases remaining between them. CDR3 DNA: TGTGCCAGCAGTTTAAGAGGGGCCAGCACAGATACGCAGTATTTT. Amino acid sequence: CASSLRGASTDTQYF.

The chain uses TRBV30 and TRBJ2-7; D is undetermined. Germline values: CDR1 GTSNPN, CDR2 SVGIG (reference sequence). The CDR3 spans 10 residues. The V and J ends lost 2 bases and 7 bases respectively, with 6 bases between them. The DNA for the CDR3 is TGTGCCTGGAGTACTGGGGAGCAGTACTTC. Translating it yields CAWSTGEQYF.